These 14 T cell receptor beta chains came from one sample sequenced in a study of blood T cell repertoires in COVID-19. The table came from immunoSEQ multiplex PCR; TCRdb's copy has only in-frame clones and leaves some out. In the table there are 75,000 to 100,000 clones, about 89% of which are singletons. The sequenced material came from peripheral blood. The receptors originated from a human donor with acute or convalescent COVID-19. The donor label of this sample is uncertain.

The rearrangement links TRBV5-1 to TRBJ2-1; tentatively, D is TRBD2 (6 bases). Per germline, CDR1 SGHRS and CDR2 YFSETQ. V was clipped by 0 bases and J by 10 bases, with 14 bases between them. This CDR3 is built from 14 residues. The CDR3 sequence: CASSLGERGSEQFF. In DNA, the CDR3 is TGCGCCAGCAGCTTGGGGGAACGGGGGAGCGAGCAGTTCTTC.

This chain joins TRBV6-5 and TRBJ1-2; tentatively, D is TRBD1 (5 bases). V lost 2 bases and J lost 4, with 14 bases in between. Germline V gene lookup returns CDR1 MNHEY and CDR2 SVGAGI. The CDR3 is 15 amino acids. The CDR3 nucleotides are TGTGCCAGCAGTTACGGTTGGGGCATTGGCTATGGCTACACCTTC. This codes for CASSYGWGIGYGYTF.

This clone occurred once. This rearrangement joins TRBV4-2 to TRBJ1-5; D unclear. CDR1 is LGHNA and CDR2 is YNFKEQ in the germline V gene. The germline V and J ends were trimmed by 0 bases and 5 bases, with 8 bases remaining between them. This CDR3 contains 14 residues. The CDR3 nucleotides are TGTGCCAGCAGCCAAGACAGGTTGGATCAGCCCCAGCATTTT. Translating it yields CASSQDRLDQPQHF.

This clone was seen a few times. The chain couples TRBV5-1 to TRBJ2-2; 7 nucleotides agree with TRBD1. There are 15 residues in the CDR3. V dropped 2 bases and J dropped 1; count of bases not matched to a gene: 2. Germline CDR1 SGHRS, CDR2 YFSETQ. CDR3 coding DNA: TGCGCCAGCAGCTTAAGACAGGGGAACACCGGGGAGCTGTTTTTT. This sequence encodes CASSLRQGNTGELFF.

The chain combines TRBV4-1 with TRBJ1-1, with TRBD1 matching 9 bases. The CDR3 extends over 13 amino acids. Germline V gene lookup returns CDR1 MGHRA and CDR2 YSYEKL. V dropped 6 bases and J dropped 7; count of bases not matched to a gene: 6. The CDR3 reads CASRSSDRGEAFF. The CDR3 bases are TGCGCCAGCAGATCGTCGGACAGGGGTGAAGCTTTCTTT.

V and J are TRBV3-1 (or the pseudogene TRBV3-2) and TRBJ1-2, with D perhaps matching TRBD1 (6 bases). The CDR3 consists of 17 residues. The V end was cut by 3 bases, the J end by 4 bases, with 21 bases between. Germline assignment: CDR1 LGHDT and CDR2 YNNKEL (reference sequence). The CDR3 spells CASSHSRGQPGGYGYTF. The CDR3 bases are TGTGCCAGCAGCCATTCGAGGGGACAACCGGGTGGCTATGGCTACACCTTC.

This clone was detected once. CDR3 DNA sequence: TGTGCCAGCAGCGCCAGAGGCAGGAACACTGAAGCTTTCTTT. Translated: CASSARGRNTEAFF. This rearrangement joins TRBV7-2 to TRBJ1-1; no definite D call. CDR1 and CDR2 (germline): SGHTA, FQGNSA. The CDR3 is 14 amino acids. V lost 5 bases and J lost 1, with 11 bases in between.

The rearrangement uses TRBV3-1 (or the pseudogene TRBV3-2) and TRBJ1-3, with D perhaps matching TRBD1 (6 bases). V lost 8 bases and J lost 0, with 8 bases in between. This CDR3 comprises 13 residues. CDR1 and CDR2 (germline): LGHDT, YNNKEL (reference sequence). Here the CDR3 DNA reads TGTGCCAGCGAGGGGGTCTCTGGAAACACCATATATTTT. The encoded protein is CASEGVSGNTIYF.

The V and J genes are TRBV5-1 and TRBJ2-1; D is undetermined. CDR1 is SGHRS, CDR2 YFSETQ, per germline. Trimming pared 1 base from V and 3 bases from J, leaving 11 bases between. The CDR3 spans 15 residues. CDR3 DNA: TGCGCCAGCAGCTTGTACCCAGGTTTCTACAATGAGCAGTTCTTC. Its translation: CASSLYPGFYNEQFF.

The count of this clone is one. The genes are TRBV5-1 and TRBJ1-4; D unclear. Trimming shortened V by 1 base and J by 4 bases, and 8 bases separated the two germline ends. Germline values: CDR1 SGHRS, CDR2 YFSETQ. CDR3 length equals 14 residues. CDR3 region: CASSLPSGNEKLFF. CDR3 coding DNA: TGCGCCAGCAGCTTGCCAAGCGGTAATGAAAAACTGTTTTTT.

The table lists this clone with a few counts. J is TRBJ1-2 and V is TRBV29-1; 7 nucleotides align to TRBD1. With V trimmed by 4 bases and J by 8 bases, 16 bases remained unmatched. This CDR3 is built from 15 residues. Germline V lookup: CDR1 SQVTM, CDR2 ANQGSEA. The CDR3 loop is CSVGTGDRSAKGYTF. The CDR3 nucleotides are TGCAGCGTTGGAACAGGGGATAGATCAGCGAAAGGCTACACCTTC.

In its sample, this clone is hyperexpanded. This chain uses TRBV5-3 with TRBJ1-2; 7 bases align to TRBD1. TRBV5-3 is an open reading frame, and its role is uncertain. This CDR3 region has 15 residues. Losses at the gene ends were 3 bases for V and 1 base for J; bases not matched to a gene: 6. This chain's CDR3 is CARSWGRDSNYGYTF. For the CDR3, the DNA is TGTGCCAGAAGCTGGGGCCGGGACAGTAACTATGGCTACACCTTC.

V is TRBV4-3 and J is TRBJ2-5; 12 bases line up with TRBD2. There are 16 residues in the CDR3. With V trimmed by 4 bases and J by 4 bases, 7 bases remained unmatched. Germline V gene lookup returns CDR1 LGHNA and CDR2 YSLEER. DNA for the CDR3: TGCGCCAGCAGCCTTTCTAGCGGGGGGGCAGGAGAGACCCAGTACTTC. Protein product: CASSLSSGGAGETQYF.

The chain links TRBV7-3 to TRBJ2-1; TRBD2 is a possible D gene (6 bases). This CDR3 has 15 residues. V dropped 1 base and J dropped 2 bases, with 9 bases sitting between them. Germline loops: CDR1 SGHTA, CDR2 FQGTGA. CDR3 sequence: CASSLMTGAYNEQFF. The CDR3 nucleotides read TGTGCCAGCAGCTTAATGACGGGAGCCTACAATGAGCAGTTCTTC.